This TCR beta chain was profiled in a study of OX40 agonist ivuxolimab in advanced cancers. Background on the whole study: The costimulatory receptor OX40 (CD134) was targeted by ivuxolimab, a fully human IgG2 agonistic monoclonal antibody. In the dose-escalation cohort, 70% to 90% of patients were male, and the mean age was 60 years with a range of roughly 20 to 79. Peripheral TCRbeta sequencing aimed to test whether ivuxolimab altered TCR sequence diversity and caused clonal T-cell expansion. Of the roughly 54 dose-escalation patients, hepatocellular carcinoma was present in about 20, melanoma in roughly 15, renal cell carcinoma in 9 and head and neck cancer in 9. Partial responses occurred in three dose-escalation patients, of whom one had hepatocellular carcinoma and two had cutaneous melanoma. The paper covers the monotherapy dose-escalation part of the phase I ivuxolimab trial, which included N ≈ 57 patients. Intravenous ivuxolimab was administered to patients every 2 weeks at six dose levels: 0.01, 0.1, 0.3, 1.5, 3 and 10 mg/kg. Prior anti-PD-1, anti-PD-L1 or anti-CTLA-4 therapy was permitted, and checkpoint inhibitors had been received by around 39% of dose-escalation patients. What the work shows at the level of the full study, not this receptor alone: Which antigens the clonally expanded peripheral T cells were specific for was not determined. In the 0.1-3.0 mg/kg groups, partial responders had among the lowest normalized peripheral clonal expansion, particularly in CD8+ T cells. Low levels of normalized T-cell clonal expansion were also seen in some patients who did not respond. On average, CD8+ T cells showed more expanded clones than CD4+ T cells after ivuxolimab. At doses of 0.1 to 3.0 mg/kg, clonal expansion of both CD4+ and CD8+ blood T cells was observed from baseline to week 6.

For sequencing of the TCRbeta CDR3 region, genomic DNA was extracted from the sorted cells. The immunoSEQ Assay was used for sequencing of TCRbeta CDR3 regions. TCRdb provides this immuneACCESS table in a form limited to in-frame rearrangements. Some clones are lacking; in checked studies, under half of them reflect an unresolved V gene, and why the rest are absent is not known. Within this sample are tens of thousands of clones, with 80% to 90% of them counted one time only. Of the sample, about 1.5% falls within the top ten clones. The germline V gene yields SGHRS for CDR1 and YFSETQ for CDR2. The CDR3, from cysteine to phenylalanine, totals 15 residues. The sequence is cut down to CDR3 DNA, 45 bases in frame from base 1. The junction carries 9 bases between V and J, which are trimmed by 0 bases and 3 bases respectively. The trial excluded patients who had a history of autoimmune disease or who were on systemic immunosuppression. Peripheral blood for TCR sequencing was collected from all dose cohorts at baseline, on cycle 4 day 1, and on cycle 7 day 1. Samples were obtained from an open-label, multicenter, first-in-human phase I dose-escalation trial of ivuxolimab. Adults with locally advanced or metastatic melanoma, renal cell carcinoma, hepatocellular carcinoma or head and neck squamous cell carcinoma were enrolled in the trial. Before TCR sequencing, CD4+ and CD8+ T cells were separately sorted from peripheral blood.

On this clone itself: The antigen this receptor binds is unknown. Base quality data are lacking; no much larger clone is found one base away.

The V and J segments used are TRBV5-1 and TRBJ1-4; the D gene is not confidently resolved. The sequence came from an adult with an advanced solid tumor such as melanoma, head and neck, liver or kidney cancer. The starting material was CD4+ or CD8+ T cells sorted from blood, obtained in a trial of the OX40 agonist ivuxolimab. CDR3 sequence: CASSLDGMANEKLFF. The sequenced DNA: TGCGCCAGCAGCTTGGATGGGATGGCTAATGAAAAACTGTTTTTT.